This is a list of T cell receptor beta chains from one sample in a study of blood T cells in healthy people across ages. TCRdb re-called the 5' RACE reads with MiXCR, one entry per CDR3 protein. Counted here are fewer than 2 million distinct CDR3 sequences, 39% occurring once; the ten biggest clones make up about 21%. Material: blood. The source is a human donor in good health. Both conserved end residues are part of each CDR3. Each record gives: V gene, J gene, CDR3 protein.

TRBV7-8	TRBJ2-7	CASQLAGVYEQYF
TRBV7-2	TRBJ2-3	CASSIIWEDTQYF
TRBV6-6	TRBJ1-2	CASIRSPSEGYTF
TRBV7-2	TRBJ1-1	CASSWGYAATEAFF
TRBV7-2	TRBJ1-4	CASSLGAGDDEKLFF
TRBV11-2	TRBJ2-6	CASSSVGRKLAGDLSGANVLTF
TRBV28	TRBJ2-5	CASSGLGVGQETQYF
TRBV5-1	TRBJ2-7	CASSSKTGTGEVYYEQYF
TRBV6-2/TRBV6-3	TRBJ2-5	CASSRPGGGETQYF
TRBV4-2	TRBJ1-2	CASSHADRDRDYGYTF
TRBV12-3/TRBV12-4	TRBJ2-6	CASSFRTGASGANVLTF
TRBV15	TRBJ2-5	CATSTRQGGTETQYF
TRBV11-2	TRBJ2-7	CASSTGSWGGYEQYF
TRBV15	TRBJ1-1	CATSRQRLNTEAFF
TRBV6-2/TRBV6-3	TRBJ1-2	CASSPLTANYGYTF
TRBV15	.	CATTVRGGYEQYF
TRBV6-2/TRBV6-3	TRBJ1-2	CASSYGRFDYGYTF
TRBV27	TRBJ1-2	CASSQRGSYHGHTF
TRBV4-3	TRBJ2-2	CASSRGTGANTGELFF
TRBV25-1	TRBJ2-5	CASSLRDRARDQYF
TRBV20-1	TRBJ2-7	CSAHSPGQVTWGYEQYF
TRBV4-3	TRBJ2-1	CASSQGALSYNEQFF
TRBV20-1	TRBJ2-3	CSASLASGGTDTQYF
TRBV7-8	TRBJ2-1	CASSYLTRGAFQLYNEQFF
TRBV15	TRBJ1-1	CATSIRKNTEAFF
TRBV7-2	TRBJ2-1	CASSFPRFYNEQFF
TRBV6-5	TRBJ2-7	CACSFRTVSYEQYF
TRBV7-2	TRBJ2-1	CASSKRDSGNEQFF
TRBV7-6	TRBJ1-4	CASSLAIATNEKLFF
TRBV28	TRBJ1-1	CASSLSRRGPMNTEAFF